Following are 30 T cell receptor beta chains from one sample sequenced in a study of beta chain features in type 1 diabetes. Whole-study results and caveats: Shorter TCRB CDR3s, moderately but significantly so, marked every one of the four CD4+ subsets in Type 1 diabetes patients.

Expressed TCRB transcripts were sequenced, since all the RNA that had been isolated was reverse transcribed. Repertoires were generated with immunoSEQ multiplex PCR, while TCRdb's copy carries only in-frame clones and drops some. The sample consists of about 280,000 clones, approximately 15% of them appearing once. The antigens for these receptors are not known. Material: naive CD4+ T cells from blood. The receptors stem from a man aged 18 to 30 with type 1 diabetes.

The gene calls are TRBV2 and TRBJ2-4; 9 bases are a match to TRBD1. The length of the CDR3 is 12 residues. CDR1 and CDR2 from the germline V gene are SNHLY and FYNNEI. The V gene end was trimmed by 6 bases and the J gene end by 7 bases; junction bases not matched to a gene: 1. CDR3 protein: CASRDRGNIQYF. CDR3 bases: TGTGCCAGCAGGGACAGGGGTAACATTCAGTACTTC.

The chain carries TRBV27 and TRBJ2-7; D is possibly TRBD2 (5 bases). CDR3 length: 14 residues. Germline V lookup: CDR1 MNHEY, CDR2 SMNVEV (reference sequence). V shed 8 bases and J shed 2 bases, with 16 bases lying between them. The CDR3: CASREGFSPYEQYF. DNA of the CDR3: TGTGCCAGCCGTGAGGGCTTCTCCCCCTACGAGCAGTACTTC.

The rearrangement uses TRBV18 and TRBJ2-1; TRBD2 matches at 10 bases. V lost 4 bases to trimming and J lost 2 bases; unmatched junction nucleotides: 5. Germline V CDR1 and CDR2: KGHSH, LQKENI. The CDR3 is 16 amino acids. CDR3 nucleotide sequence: TGTGCCAGCTCACATGTAGCGGGAGGCACCTACAATGAGCAGTTCTTC. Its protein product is CASSHVAGGTYNEQFF.

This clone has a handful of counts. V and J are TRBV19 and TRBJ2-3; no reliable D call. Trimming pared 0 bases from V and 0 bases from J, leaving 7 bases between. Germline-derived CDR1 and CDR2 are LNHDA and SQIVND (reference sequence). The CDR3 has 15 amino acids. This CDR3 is CASSIDRWSTDTQYF. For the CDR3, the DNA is TGTGCCAGTAGTATAGATCGGTGGAGCACAGATACGCAGTATTTT.

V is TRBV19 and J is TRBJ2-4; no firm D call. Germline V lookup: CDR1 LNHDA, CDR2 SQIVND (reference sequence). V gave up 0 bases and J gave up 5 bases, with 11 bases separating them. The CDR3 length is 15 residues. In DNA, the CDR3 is TGTGCCAGTAGTATAGACACAGCAACCCAAAACATTCAGTACTTC. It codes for CASSIDTATQNIQYF. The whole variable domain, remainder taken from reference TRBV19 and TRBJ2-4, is DGGITQSPKYLFRKEGQNVTLSCEQNLNHDAMYWYRQDPGQGLRLIYYSQIVNDFQKGDIAEGYSVSREKKESFPLTVTSAQKNPTAFYLCASSIDTATQNIQYFGAGTRLSVL.

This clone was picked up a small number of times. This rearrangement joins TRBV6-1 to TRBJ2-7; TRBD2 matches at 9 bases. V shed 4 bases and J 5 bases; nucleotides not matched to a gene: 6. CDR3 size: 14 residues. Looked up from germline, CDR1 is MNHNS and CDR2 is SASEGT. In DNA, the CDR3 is TGTGCCAGCAGTGTGAGTAGCGGGAGCAACGAGCAGTACTTC. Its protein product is CASSVSSGSNEQYF.

The DNA of the CDR3 is TGCGCCAGCAGCCCAAACATACAGGGGGCCTACGAGCAGTACTTC. The encoded protein is CASSPNIQGAYEQYF. The chain recombines TRBV5-1 with TRBJ2-7, with 8 nucleotides matching TRBD1. The germline V gene has CDR1 SGHRS and CDR2 YFSETQ. CDR3 length: 15 residues. The V gene end was trimmed by 4 bases and the J gene end by 2 bases; junction bases not matched to a gene: 8.

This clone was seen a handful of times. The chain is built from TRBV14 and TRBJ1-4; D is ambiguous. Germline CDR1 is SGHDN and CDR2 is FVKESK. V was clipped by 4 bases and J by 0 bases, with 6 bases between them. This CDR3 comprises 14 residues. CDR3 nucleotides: TGTGCCAGCAGCCTCATAGCAACTAATGAAAAACTGTTTTTT. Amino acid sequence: CASSLIATNEKLFF.

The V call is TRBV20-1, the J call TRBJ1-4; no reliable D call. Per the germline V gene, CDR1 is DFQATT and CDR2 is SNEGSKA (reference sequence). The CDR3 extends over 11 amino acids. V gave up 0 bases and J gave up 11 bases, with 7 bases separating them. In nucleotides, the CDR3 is TGCAGTGCTAGAGAAACGGAGAAACTGTTTTTT. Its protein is CSARETEKLFF.

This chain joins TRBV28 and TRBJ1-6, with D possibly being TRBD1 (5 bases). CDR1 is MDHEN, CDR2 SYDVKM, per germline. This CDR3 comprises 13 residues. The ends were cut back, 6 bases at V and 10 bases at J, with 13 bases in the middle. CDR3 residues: CASRTLRVSPLHF. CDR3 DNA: TGTGCCAGCAGGACACTCAGGGTATCACCCCTCCACTTT.

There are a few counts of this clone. The CDR3 region is CASSLASRARNTDTQYF. The CDR3 nucleotides read TGTGCCAGCAGCTTAGCCTCGAGGGCCAGAAACACAGATACGCAGTATTTT. This chain uses TRBV7-2 with TRBJ2-3; a weak D match, TRBD2 (5 bases). CDR1 is SGHTA, CDR2 FQGNSA, per germline. The CDR3 covers 17 residues. The germline V and J ends were trimmed by 0 bases and 2 bases, with 15 bases remaining between them. The full variable domain, its missing parts supplied by reference TRBV7-2 and TRBJ2-3, is GAGVSQSPSNKVTEKGKDVELRCDPISGHTALYWYRQSLGQGLEFLIYFQGNSAPDKSGLPSDRFSAERTGGSVSTLTIQRTQQEDSAVYLCASSLASRARNTDTQYFGPGTRLTVL.

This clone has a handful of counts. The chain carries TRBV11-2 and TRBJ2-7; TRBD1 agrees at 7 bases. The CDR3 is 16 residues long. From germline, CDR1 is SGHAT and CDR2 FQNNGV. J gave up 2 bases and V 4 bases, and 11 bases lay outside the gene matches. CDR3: CASSSIPGQQAYEQYF. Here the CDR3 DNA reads TGTGCCAGCAGCTCAATCCCGGGACAGCAAGCCTACGAGCAGTACTTC.

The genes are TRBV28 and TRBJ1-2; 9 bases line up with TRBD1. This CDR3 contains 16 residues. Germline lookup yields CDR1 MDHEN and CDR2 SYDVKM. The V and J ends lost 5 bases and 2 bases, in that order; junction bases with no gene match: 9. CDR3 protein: CASSRDYRGRNYGYTF. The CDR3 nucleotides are TGTGCCAGCAGTAGGGATTACAGGGGGCGAAACTATGGCTACACCTTC.

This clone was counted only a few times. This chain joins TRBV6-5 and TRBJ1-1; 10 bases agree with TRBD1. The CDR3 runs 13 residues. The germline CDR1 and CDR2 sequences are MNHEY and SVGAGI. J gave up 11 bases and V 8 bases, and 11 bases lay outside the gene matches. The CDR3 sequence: CASVNRDRGNAFF. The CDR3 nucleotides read TGTGCCAGCGTCAATAGGGACAGGGGTAATGCTTTCTTT.

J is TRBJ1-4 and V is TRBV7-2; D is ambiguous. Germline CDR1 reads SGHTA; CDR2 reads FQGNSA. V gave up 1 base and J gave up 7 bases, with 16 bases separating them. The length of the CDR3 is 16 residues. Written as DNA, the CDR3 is TGTGCCAGCAGCTTAGGTAGCACGGCCGCCTTTGAAAAACTGTTTTTT. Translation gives CASSLGSTAAFEKLFF.

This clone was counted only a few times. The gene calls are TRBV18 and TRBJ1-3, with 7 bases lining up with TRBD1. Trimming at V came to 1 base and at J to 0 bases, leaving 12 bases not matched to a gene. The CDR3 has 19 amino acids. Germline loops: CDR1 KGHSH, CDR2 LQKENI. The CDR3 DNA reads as TGTGCCAGCTCACCACTCTCAGGGACAGCTTTATACTCTGGAAACACCATATATTTT. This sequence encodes CASSPLSGTALYSGNTIYF.

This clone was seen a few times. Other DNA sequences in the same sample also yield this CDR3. The CDR3: CASSSYYEQYF. As DNA, the CDR3 is TGTGCCAGCAGCTCGTACTACGAGCAGTACTTC. The chain couples TRBV28 to TRBJ2-7; D not certain. The CDR3 spans 11 residues. CDR1 and CDR2 (germline): MDHEN, SYDVKM. V was shortened by 6 bases and J by 3 bases, with 6 bases between the two germline ends.

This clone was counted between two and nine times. CDR3 residues: CASSAMRYEQYF. The CDR3 nucleotides are TGTGCCAGCAGTGCTATGCGATACGAGCAGTACTTC. V and J are TRBV6-1 and TRBJ2-7; D gene unclear. CDR3 length: 12 residues. Germline V gene data show CDR1 as MNHNS and CDR2 as SASEGT. Trimming removed 4 bases at V and 4 bases at J, with 8 bases between.

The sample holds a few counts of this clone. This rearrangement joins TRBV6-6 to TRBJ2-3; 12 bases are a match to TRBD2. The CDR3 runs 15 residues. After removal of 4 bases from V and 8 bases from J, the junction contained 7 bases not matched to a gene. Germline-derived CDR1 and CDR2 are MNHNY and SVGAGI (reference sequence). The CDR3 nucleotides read TGTGCCAGCAGTTTCGACACGGGACTAGCGGGTACGCAGTATTTT. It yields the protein CASSFDTGLAGTQYF.

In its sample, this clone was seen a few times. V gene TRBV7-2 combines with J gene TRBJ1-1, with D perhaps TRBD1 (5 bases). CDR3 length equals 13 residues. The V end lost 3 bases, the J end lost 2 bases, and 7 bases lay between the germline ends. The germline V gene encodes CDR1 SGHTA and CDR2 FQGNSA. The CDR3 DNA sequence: TGTGCCAGCAGCTTGGACACAAACACTGAAGCTTTCTTT. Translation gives CASSLDTNTEAFF.

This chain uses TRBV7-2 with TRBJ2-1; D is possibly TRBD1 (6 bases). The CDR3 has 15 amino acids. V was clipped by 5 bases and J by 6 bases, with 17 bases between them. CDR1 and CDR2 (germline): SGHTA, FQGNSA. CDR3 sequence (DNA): TGTGCCAGCAGCGTCAATGGGCAGGGGATCAATGAGCAGTTCTTC. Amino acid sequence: CASSVNGQGINEQFF.

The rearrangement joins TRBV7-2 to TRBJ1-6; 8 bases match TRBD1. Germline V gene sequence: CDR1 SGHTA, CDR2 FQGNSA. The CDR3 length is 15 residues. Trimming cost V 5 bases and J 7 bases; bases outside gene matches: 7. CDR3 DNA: TGTGCCAGCAGCCCCCAGGGGGCTAGGAATTCACCCCTCCACTTT. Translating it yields CASSPQGARNSPLHF.

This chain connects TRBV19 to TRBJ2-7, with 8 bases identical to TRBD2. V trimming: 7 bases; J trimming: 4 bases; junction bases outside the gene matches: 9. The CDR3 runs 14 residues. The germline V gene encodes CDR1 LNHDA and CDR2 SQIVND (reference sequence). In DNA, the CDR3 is TGTGCCAGTACCCCCCGGGGGGGATCTTACGAGCAGTACTTC. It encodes CASTPRGGSYEQYF.

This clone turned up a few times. DNA for the CDR3: TGTGCCAGCAGCTTGGGCTTTTCGGGACTAGCGGGGGGAGAGACCCAGTACTTC. It translates to CASSLGFSGLAGGETQYF. The rearrangement uses TRBV5-4 and TRBJ2-5, with 15 bases aligning to TRBD2. The junction had 7 bases not matched to a gene; V was cut back by 0 bases and J by 4 bases. The V gene's germline CDR1 is SGHNT and CDR2 YYREEE (reference sequence). CDR3 length equals 18 residues.

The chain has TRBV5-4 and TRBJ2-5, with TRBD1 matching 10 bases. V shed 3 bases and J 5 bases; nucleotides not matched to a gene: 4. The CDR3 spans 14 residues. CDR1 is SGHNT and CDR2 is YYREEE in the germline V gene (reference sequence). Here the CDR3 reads CASSSTGGGETQYF. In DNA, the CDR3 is TGTGCCAGCAGCTCGACAGGGGGCGGCGAGACCCAGTACTTC.

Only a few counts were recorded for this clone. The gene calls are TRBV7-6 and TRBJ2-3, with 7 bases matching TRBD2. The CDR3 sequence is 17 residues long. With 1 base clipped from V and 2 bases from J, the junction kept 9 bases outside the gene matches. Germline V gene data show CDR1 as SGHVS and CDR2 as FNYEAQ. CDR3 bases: TGTGCCAGCAGCTTAGTCGTGTGGGGGGGATCCACAGATACGCAGTATTTT. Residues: CASSLVVWGGSTDTQYF.

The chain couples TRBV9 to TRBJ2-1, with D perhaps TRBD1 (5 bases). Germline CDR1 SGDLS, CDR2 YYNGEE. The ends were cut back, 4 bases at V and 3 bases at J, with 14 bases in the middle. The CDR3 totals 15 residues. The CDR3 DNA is TGTGCCAGCAGCTCCGAAGGGGTAATCTACAATGAGCAGTTCTTC. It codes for CASSSEGVIYNEQFF. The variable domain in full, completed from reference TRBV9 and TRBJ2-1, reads DSGVTQTPKHLITATGQRVTLRCSPRSGDLSVYWYQQSLDQGLQFLIQYYNGEERAKGNILERFSAQQFPDLHSELNLSSLELGDSALYFCASSSEGVIYNEQFFGPGTRLTVL.

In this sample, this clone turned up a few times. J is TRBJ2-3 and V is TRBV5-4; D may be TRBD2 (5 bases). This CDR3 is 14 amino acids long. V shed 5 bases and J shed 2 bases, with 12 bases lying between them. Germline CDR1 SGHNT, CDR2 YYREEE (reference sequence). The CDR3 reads CASRLDSTTDTQYF. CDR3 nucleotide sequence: TGTGCCAGCAGGCTGGACTCTACCACAGATACGCAGTATTTT. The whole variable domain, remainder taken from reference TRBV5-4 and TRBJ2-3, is ETGVTQSPTHLIKTRGQQVTLRCSSQSGHNTVSWYQQALGQGPQFIFQYYREEENGRGNFPPRFSGLQFPNYSSELNVNALELDDSALYLCASRLDSTTDTQYFGPGTRLTVL.

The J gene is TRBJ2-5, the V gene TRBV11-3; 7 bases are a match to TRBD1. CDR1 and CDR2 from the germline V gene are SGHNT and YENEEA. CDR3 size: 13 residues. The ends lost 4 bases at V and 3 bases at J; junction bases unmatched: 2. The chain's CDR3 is CASSSGTEETQYF. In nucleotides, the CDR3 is TGTGCCAGCAGCTCGGGGACAGAAGAGACCCAGTACTTC.

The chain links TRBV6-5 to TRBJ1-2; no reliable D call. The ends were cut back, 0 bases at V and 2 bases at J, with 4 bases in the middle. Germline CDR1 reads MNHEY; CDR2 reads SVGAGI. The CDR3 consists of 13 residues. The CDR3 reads CASSYSLNYGYTF. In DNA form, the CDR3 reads TGTGCCAGCAGTTACTCTTTAAACTATGGCTACACCTTC.